A single sample is the source of the 2 T cell receptor beta chains below, sequenced in a study of T-cell reconstitution after alpha-beta-depleted transplantation in children. During its preparation, the TCRbeta library received unique molecular identifiers. MiXCR, run by TCRdb on the PCR reads, gives a single entry per CDR3 protein. The sample yields fewer than 95,000 distinct CDR3 sequences, 10% to 15% seen once. Specimen: PBMCs from the stem cell graft donor, collected from the stem cell graft. Receptors were obtained from a human donor who donated a stem cell graft to a child with inherited bone marrow failure.

This clonotype has a count of ten or more. The CDR3 DNA reads TGTGCCAGCAGCGTAGAGGCGCGACCGATGAACACTGAAGCTTTCTTT. This encodes CASSVEARPMNTEAFF. The chain combines TRBV9 with TRBJ1-1; D remains unclear. The CDR3 is 16 amino acids. Trimming removed 0 bases from V and 0 bases from J, with 12 bases in between. Germline CDR1 and CDR2: SGDLS and YYNGEE.

This clonotype was observed many times. This chain uses TRBV20-1 with TRBJ2-7; D perhaps matches TRBD1 (5 bases). The CDR3 totals 13 residues. V was trimmed by 5 bases and J by 3 bases, leaving 14 bases between them. Per the germline V gene, CDR1 is DFQATT and CDR2 is SNEGSKA (reference sequence). The CDR3 here is CSARTRVDYEQYF. Here the CDR3 DNA reads TGCAGTGCTCGTACCAGGGTGGACTACGAGCAGTACTTC.